This TCR beta chain was recorded in a study of shared clonotypes between healthy human individuals. Only Caucasian adults living in Nashville, Tennessee served as donors. Into CD45RA+ naive and CD45RA-negative memory subsets, the CD4+ cells were split. This CDR3 is 15 amino acids long. Looked up from germline, CDR1 is MGHRA and CDR2 is YSYEKL. The V end was cut by 6 bases, the J end by 1 base, with 15 bases between. Assay used: immunoSEQ multiplex PCR; TCRdb lists only in-frame clones, some missing. The table records over 1.4 million clones, roughly 96% of them present only once. The receptor's source is a young man in good health. The chain is built from TRBV4-1 and TRBJ1-1; tentatively, D is TRBD1 (5 bases). Sequenced sample: naive CD4+ T cells sorted from blood. As for subset: CD45RA+ positively selected. The DNA for the CDR3 is TGCGCCAGCAGTCCTACCGGGACCCAGAACACTGAAGCTTTCTTT. It is translated as CASSPTGTQNTEAFF.